This TCR beta chain comes out of a study of shared clonotypes between healthy human individuals (dated by TCRdb to 2020 to 2021). Study-wide context: The cohort comprised a couple of women and a few men aged 18 to 49 years. Between about 0.85 and 8.9 billion PBMCs per donor were obtained by leukapheresis. To increase sequencing depth and limit assay-specific biases, TCR repertoire library preparation and sequencing were carried out by different laboratories using diverse techniques. For each donor, three plates each were used for CD4 naive and CD4 memory, two plates were used for CD8 naive, and one plate was used for CD8 memory. To estimate repertoire size and how much clonotypes are shared between individuals, the study performed deep sequencing of blood TCR repertoires from a few healthy adults. Study-level results and caveats: Because the study included only a small number of donors, the genetic and exposure-history diversity represented was limited. Naive subsets generally had larger estimated clonotype richness than memory subsets. Pairwise subsampling led to the expectation that sequencing depth would affect the degree of clonotype sharing among donors. Incomplete sequencing was indicated by rarefaction of sorted-subset datasets, despite the large sequencing depth. Compared with non-shared clonotypes, the clonotypes found in all four sorted-subset donors had higher generation probabilities. When a handful of donors were compared, the shared fraction of clonotypes was roughly 5% for naive CD4, around 4% for naive CD8, 2% to 2.5% for memory CD4, and around 0.37% for memory CD8. Only blood was sampled, and tissue TCR repertoires likely differ from those in blood.

For the CD8 naive samples, CD45RO-negative cells were positively selected for CCR7, yielding a CD45RA+CCR7+ population from which TemRA cells were excluded. The donors were healthy, HIV-negative adults with no recently reported acute infections or vaccinations. Every donor was a Caucasian adult residing in Nashville, Tennessee, USA. Blood was collected by leukapheresis, and PBMCs were isolated by Ficoll-Histopaque density gradient centrifugation and then cryopreserved in liquid nitrogen vapor phase. Analytical flow cytometry was used to check the purity and quantity of every magnetically sorted T cell population. Genomic DNA was isolated from every sorted fraction and measured by UV absorbance on a Nanodrop 2000c. Using the deep immunoSEQ assay, TCR CDR3 regions were amplified from genomic DNA by multiplex PCR. Extracted genomic DNA from each cell subset was spread evenly across all wells of several immunoSEQ 96-well plates, with each plate serving as a replicate. For sorted subsets, around 200 ng genomic DNA, equal to about 30,000 T cell genomes, was loaded into each replicate PCR. Purified libraries were measured with a Qubit 3.0 fluorometer, size-checked on a Bioanalyzer 2100, and measured again with the KAPA Library Quantification kit. Each immunoSEQ 96-well plate was sequenced on its own single-read 150-cycle Illumina NextSeq 550 flow cell. Processing in the source paper ran as follows. Because only junctional sequences without quality scores were contained in the immunoSEQ output, filtering matching that applied to full-length reads could not be performed. Sequences were annotated with PyIR, a Python wrapper for IgBLAST v1.9, using IMGT germline references to assign V/J genes and CDR3. Any read was removed if the V/J assignment was weak (E-value above 1e-6), the CDR3 was missing, or the read contained stop codons, out-of-frame junctions, or ambiguous translated residues. V3J clonotypes were defined as sequences sharing the same inferred V gene, J gene, and CDR3 amino acid sequence. Percentage overlap between repertoires was calculated by dividing the number of shared unique clonotypes by the size of the smaller repertoire. Three approaches were used to assess repertoire richness: RTK rarefaction, the Chao1 estimator, and Recon v2.1 estimates of unobserved clonotypes. For all TCRbeta clonotypes obtained by the gDNA method from a few donors, generation probabilities were computed with OLGA. TCRdb re-hosts the immuneACCESS table, in-frame sequences only. Its copies lack some clones; in the studies checked, an unresolved V gene accounts for under half of them, and the cause for the rest is not known. Clonal size and the V and J genes are those of that table, whereas D and trimming came from the DNA. In all, the sample holds approximately 650,000 clones, and just under 97% of those were seen once. Of the sample, over 0.09% falls within the top ten clones.

From the cysteine through the phenylalanine, the CDR3 covers 17 amino acids. Only the CDR3 DNA stays, 51 bases, in frame from base 1. The germline V gene sets CDR1 to SGHVS and CDR2 to FNYEAQ. At the junction V is shortened by 4 bases and J by 0 bases; bases outside the gene matches: 7. With respect to this clone: The antigen it binds to is not known. No quality values exist for individual bases; no much larger clone is one base distant.

Rearrangement joined TRBV7-6 to TRBJ2-1, and TRBD2 aligns with 9 junction nucleotides. What was sequenced was naive CD8+ T cells sorted from blood. The cell subset or site label of this sample denotes: CD45RA+CCR7+. The receptor was isolated from a woman in her 30s in good health. DNA sequence: TGTGCCAGCAGCTCCCCTCTAGCGGGGAGCTCCTACAATGAGCAGTTCTTC. It codes for CASSSPLAGSSYNEQFF.